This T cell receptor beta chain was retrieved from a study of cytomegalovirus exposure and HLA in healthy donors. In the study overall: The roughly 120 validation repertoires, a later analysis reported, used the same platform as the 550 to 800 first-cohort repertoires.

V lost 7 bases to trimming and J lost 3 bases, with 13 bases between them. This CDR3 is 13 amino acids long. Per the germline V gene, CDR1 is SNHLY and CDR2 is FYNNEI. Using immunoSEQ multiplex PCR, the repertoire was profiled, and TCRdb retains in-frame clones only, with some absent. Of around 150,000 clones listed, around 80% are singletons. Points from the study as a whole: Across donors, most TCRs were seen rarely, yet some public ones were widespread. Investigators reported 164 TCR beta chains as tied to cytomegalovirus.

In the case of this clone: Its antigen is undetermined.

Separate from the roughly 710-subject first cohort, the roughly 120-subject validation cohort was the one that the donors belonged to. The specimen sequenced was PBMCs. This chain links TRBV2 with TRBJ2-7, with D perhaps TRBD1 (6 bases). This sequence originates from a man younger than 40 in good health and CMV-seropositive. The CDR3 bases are TGTGCCAGCAAGTTCGGACAGCTCTACGAGCAGTACTTC. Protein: CASKFGQLYEQYF.